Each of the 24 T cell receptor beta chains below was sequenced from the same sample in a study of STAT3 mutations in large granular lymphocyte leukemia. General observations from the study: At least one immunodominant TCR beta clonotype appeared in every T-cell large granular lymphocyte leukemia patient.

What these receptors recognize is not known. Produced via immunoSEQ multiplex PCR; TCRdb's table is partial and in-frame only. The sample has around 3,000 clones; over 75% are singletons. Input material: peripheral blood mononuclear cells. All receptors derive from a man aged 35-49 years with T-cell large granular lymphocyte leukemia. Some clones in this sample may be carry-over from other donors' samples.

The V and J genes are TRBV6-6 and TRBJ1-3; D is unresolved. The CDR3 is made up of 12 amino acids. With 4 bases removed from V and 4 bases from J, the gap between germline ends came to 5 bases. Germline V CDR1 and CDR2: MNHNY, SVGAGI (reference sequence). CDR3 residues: CASSSVGNTIYF. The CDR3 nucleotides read TGTGCCAGCAGTTCGGTCGGAAACACCATATATTTT.

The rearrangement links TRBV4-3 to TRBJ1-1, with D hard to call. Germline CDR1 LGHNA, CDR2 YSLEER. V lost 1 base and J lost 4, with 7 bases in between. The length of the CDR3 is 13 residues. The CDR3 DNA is TGCGCCAGCAGCCAAGTTGAGGGCACTGAAGCTTTCTTT. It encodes CASSQVEGTEAFF.

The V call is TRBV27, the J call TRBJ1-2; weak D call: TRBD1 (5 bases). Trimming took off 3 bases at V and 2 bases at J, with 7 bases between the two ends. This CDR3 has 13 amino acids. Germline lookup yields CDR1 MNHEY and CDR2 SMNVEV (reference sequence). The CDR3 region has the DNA TGTGCCAGCAGTTTCGACAGCAACTATGGCTACACCTTC. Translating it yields CASSFDSNYGYTF.

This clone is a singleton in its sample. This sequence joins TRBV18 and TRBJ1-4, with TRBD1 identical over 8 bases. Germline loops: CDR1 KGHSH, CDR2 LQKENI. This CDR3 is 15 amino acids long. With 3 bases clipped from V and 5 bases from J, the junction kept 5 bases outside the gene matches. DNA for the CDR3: TGTGCCAGCTCACCTCGGGACAGGCGAAATGAAAAACTGTTTTTT. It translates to CASSPRDRRNEKLFF.

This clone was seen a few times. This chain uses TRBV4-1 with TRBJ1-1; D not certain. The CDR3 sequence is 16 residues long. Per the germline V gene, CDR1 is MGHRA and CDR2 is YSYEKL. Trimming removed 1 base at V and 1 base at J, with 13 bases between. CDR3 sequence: CASSQAETEQNTEAFF. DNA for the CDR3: TGCGCCAGCAGCCAAGCCGAAACAGAACAGAACACTGAAGCTTTCTTT.

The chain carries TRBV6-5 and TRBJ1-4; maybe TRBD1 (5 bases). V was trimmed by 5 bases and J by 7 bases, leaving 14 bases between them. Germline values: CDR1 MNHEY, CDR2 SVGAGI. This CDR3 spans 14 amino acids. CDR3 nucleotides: TGTGCCAGCAGTCGCGGGACGGCTAGTGAAAAACTGTTTTTT. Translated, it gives CASSRGTASEKLFF.

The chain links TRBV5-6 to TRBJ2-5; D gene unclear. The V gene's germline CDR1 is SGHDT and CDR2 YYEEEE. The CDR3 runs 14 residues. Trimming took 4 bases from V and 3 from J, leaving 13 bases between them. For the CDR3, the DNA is TGTGCCAGCAGCCGTGGGTCATCTGAAGAGACCCAGTACTTC. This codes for CASSRGSSEETQYF.

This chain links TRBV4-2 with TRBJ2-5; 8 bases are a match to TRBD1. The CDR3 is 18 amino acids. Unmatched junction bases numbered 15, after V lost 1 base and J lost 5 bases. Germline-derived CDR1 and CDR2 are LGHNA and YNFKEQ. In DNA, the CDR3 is TGTGCCAGCAGCCAAGGACAGGGGTCGCCCCCCGGTTCTGAGACCCAGTACTTC. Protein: CASSQGQGSPPGSETQYF.

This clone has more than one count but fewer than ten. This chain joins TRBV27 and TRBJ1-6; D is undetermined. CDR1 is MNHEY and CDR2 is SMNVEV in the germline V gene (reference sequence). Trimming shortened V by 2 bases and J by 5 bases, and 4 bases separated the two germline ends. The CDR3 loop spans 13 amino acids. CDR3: CASSLRHNSPLHF. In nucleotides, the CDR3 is TGTGCCAGCAGTTTACGGCATAATTCACCCCTCCACTTT.

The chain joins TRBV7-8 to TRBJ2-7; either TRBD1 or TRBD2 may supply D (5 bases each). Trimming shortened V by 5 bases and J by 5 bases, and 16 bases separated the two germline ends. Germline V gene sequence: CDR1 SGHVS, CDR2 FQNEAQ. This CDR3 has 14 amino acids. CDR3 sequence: CASSPRTGGNEQYF. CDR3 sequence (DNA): TGTGCCAGCAGCCCCAGGACTGGGGGAAACGAGCAGTACTTC.

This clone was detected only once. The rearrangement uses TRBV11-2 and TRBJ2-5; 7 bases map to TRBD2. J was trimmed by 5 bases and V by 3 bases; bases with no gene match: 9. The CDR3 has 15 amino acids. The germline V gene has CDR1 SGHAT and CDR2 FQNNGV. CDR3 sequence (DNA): TGTGCCAGCAGCTTCTCAGGACTAGGAGGGGAGACCCAGTACTTC. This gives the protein CASSFSGLGGETQYF. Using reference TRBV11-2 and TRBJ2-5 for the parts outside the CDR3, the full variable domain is EAGVAQSPRYKIIEKRQSVAFWCNPISGHATLYWYQQILGQGPKLLIQFQNNGVVDDSQLPKDRFSAERLKGVDSTLKIQPAKLEDSAVYLCASSFSGLGGETQYFGPGTRLLVL.

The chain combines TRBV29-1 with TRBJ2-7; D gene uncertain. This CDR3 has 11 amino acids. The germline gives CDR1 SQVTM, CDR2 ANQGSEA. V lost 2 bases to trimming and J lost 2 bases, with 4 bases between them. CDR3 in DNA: TGCAGCGTTGAAATAGCCTACGAGCAGTACTTC. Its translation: CSVEIAYEQYF.

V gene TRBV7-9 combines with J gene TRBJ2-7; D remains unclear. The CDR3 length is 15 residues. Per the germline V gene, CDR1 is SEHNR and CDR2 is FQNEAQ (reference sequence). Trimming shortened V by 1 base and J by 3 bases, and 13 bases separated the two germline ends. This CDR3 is CASSLVGARIYEQYF. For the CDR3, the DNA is TGTGCCAGCAGCTTAGTAGGAGCTAGAATCTACGAGCAGTACTTC.

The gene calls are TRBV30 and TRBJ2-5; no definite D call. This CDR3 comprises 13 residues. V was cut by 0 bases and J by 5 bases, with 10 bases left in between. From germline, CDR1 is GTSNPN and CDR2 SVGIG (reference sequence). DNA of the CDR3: TGTGCCTGGAGTGTAGTATCCCCGGAGACCCAGTACTTC. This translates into CAWSVVSPETQYF.

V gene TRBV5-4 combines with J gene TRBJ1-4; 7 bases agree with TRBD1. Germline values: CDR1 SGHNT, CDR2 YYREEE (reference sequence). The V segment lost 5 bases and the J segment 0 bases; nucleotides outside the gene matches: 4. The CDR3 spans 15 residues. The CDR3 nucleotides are TGTGCCAGCAGACCTACAGGGGCAACTAATGAAAAACTGTTTTTT. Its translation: CASRPTGATNEKLFF.

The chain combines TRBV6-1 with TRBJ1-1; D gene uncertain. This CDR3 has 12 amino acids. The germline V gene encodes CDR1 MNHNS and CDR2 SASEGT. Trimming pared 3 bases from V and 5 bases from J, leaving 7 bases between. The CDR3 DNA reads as TGTGCCAGCAGTGACGGAGTGACTGAAGCTTTCTTT. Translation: CASSDGVTEAFF.

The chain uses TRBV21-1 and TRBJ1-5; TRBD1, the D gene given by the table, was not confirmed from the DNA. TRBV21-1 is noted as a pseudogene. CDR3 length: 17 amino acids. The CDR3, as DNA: TGTGCCAGCAGCAAGGACAGCGACCTTTATAGCAATCAGCCCCAGCATTTT. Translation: CASSKDSDLYSNQPQHF.

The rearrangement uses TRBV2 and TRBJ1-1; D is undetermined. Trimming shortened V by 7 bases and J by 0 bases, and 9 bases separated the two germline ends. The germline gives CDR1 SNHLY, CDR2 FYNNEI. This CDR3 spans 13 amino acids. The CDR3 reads CASNRQLNTEAFF. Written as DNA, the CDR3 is TGTGCCAGCAATAGGCAGTTGAACACTGAAGCTTTCTTT. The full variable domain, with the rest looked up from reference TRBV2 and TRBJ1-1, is EPEVTQTPSHQVTQMGQEVILRCVPISNHLYFYWYRQILGQKVEFLVSFYNNEISEKSEIFDDQFSVERPDGSNFTLKIRSTKLEDSAMYFCASNRQLNTEAFFGQGTRLTVV.

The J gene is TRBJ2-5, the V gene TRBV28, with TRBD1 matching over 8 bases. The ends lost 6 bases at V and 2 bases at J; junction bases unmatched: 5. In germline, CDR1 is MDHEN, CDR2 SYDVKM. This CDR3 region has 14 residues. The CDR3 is CASRIRDRQETQYF. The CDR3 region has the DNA TGTGCCAGCAGGATCCGGGACAGGCAAGAGACCCAGTACTTC. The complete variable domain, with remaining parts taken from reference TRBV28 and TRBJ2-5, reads DVKVTQSSRYLVKRTGEKVFLECVQDMDHENMFWYRQDPGLGLRLIYFSYDVKMKEKGDIPEGYSVSREKKERFSLILESASTNQTSMYLCASRIRDRQETQYFGPGTRLLVL.

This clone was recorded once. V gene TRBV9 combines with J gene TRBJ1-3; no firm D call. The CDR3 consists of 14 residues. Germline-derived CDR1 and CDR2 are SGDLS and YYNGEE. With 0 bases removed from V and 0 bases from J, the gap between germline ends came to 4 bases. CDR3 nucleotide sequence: TGTGCCAGCAGCGTAGTGAGCTCTGGAAACACCATATATTTT. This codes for CASSVVSSGNTIYF.

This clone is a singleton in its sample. In DNA form, the CDR3 reads TGTGCCAGCAGCTTAACGGGGGGCCCGCTTGGAGAGACCCAGTACTTC. Its translation is CASSLTGGPLGETQYF. The chain is built from TRBV7-9 and TRBJ2-5, with a possible D match to TRBD2 (7 bases). V lost 2 bases and J 4 bases, leaving 17 bases between the germline ends. Germline CDR1 SEHNR, CDR2 FQNEAQ (reference sequence). This CDR3 spans 16 amino acids.

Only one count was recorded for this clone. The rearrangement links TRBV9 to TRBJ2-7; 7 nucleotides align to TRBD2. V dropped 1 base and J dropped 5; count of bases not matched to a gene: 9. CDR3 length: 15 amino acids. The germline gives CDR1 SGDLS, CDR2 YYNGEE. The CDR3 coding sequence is TGTGCCAGCAGCGTATCGGGGGGACTTGGCAACGAGCAGTACTTC. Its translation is CASSVSGGLGNEQYF.

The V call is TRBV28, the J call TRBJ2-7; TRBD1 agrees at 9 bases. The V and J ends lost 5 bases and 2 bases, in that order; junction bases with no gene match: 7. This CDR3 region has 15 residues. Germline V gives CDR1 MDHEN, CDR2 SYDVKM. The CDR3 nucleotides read TGTGCCAGCAGTCTACAGGGGGCGGGAGCCTACGAGCAGTACTTC. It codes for CASSLQGAGAYEQYF.

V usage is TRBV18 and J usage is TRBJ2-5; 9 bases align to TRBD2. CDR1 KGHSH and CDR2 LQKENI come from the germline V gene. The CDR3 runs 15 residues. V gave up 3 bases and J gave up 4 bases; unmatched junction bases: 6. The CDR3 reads CASSPLAGSGETQYF. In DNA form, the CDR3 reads TGTGCCAGCTCACCGCTAGCGGGGAGTGGAGAGACCCAGTACTTC.